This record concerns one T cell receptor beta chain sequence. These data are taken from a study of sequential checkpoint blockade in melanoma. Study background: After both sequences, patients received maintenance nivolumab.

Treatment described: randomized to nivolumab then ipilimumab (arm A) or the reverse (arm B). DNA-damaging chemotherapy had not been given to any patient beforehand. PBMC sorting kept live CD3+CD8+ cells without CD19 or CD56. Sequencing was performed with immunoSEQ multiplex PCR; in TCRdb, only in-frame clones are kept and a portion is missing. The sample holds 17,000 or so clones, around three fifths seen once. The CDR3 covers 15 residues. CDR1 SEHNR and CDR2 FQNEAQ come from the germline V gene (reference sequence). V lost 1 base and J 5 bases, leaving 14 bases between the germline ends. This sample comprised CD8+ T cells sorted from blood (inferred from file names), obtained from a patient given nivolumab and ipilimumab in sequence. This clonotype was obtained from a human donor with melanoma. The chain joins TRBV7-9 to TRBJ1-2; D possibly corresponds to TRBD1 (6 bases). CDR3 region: CASSLGGLGQYGYTF. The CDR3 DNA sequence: TGTGCCAGCAGCTTAGGGGGCCTCGGACAGTATGGCTACACCTTC.